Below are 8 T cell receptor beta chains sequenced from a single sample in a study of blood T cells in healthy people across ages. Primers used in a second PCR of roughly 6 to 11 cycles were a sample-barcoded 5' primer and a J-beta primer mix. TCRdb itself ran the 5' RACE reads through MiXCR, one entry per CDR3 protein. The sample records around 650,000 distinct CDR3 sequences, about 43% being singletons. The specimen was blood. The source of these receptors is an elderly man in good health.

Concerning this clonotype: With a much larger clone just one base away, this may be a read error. CDR3 nucleotides: TGTGCCAGCAGCCGTCAGGGGACCAATGAGCAGTACTTC. It encodes CASSRQGTNEQYF. The chain employs TRBV27 and TRBJ2-5, with D possibly TRBD1 on 6 matching bases. CDR1 and CDR2 (germline): MNHEY, SMNVEV (reference sequence). This CDR3 contains 13 residues. Deletions cut 6 bases from V and 11 bases from J, with 19 bases between.

CDR3 region: CASSYQGRPNTDTQYF. For the CDR3, the DNA is TGTGCCAGCAGTTATCAAGGCAGACCGAACACAGATACGCAGTATTTT. The gene calls are TRBV6-6 and TRBJ2-3; D is unresolved. Germline CDR1 and CDR2: MNHNY and SVGAGI (reference sequence). V lost 3 bases, J lost 2 bases, and 15 bases lay in between. The CDR3 runs to 16 residues.

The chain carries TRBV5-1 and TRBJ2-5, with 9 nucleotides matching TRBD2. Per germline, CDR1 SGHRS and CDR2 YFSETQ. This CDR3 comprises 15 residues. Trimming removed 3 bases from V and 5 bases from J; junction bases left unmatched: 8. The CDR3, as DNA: TGCGCCAGCAGCTACAATAGCGGGAGCAGGGAGACCCAGTACTTC. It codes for CASSYNSGSRETQYF.

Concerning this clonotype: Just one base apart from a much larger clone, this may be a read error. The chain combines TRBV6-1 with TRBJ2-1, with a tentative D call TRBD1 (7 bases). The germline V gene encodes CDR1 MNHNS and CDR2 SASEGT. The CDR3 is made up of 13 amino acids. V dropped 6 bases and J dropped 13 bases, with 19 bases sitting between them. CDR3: CASRTTGEETQFF. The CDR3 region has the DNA TGTGCCAGCAGAACCACAGGGGAGGAGACCCAGTTCTTC.

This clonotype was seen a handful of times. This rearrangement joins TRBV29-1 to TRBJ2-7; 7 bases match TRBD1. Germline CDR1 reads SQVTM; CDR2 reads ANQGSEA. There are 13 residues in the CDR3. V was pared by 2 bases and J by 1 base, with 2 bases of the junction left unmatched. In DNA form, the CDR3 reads TGCAGCGTTGAAAGACAGGGATCCTACGAGCAGTACTTC. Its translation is CSVERQGSYEQYF.

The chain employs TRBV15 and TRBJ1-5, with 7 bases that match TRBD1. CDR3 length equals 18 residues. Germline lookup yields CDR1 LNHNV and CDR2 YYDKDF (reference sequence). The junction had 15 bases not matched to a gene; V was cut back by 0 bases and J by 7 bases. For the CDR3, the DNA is TGTGCCACCAGCAGAGAGAGAGGAGAAACAGGGGTTTCCCAGCCCCAGCATTTT. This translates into CATSRERGETGVSQPQHF. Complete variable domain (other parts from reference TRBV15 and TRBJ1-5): DAMVIQNPRYQVTQFGKPVTLSCSQTLNHNVMYWYQQKSSQAPKLLFHYYDKDFNNEADTPDNFQSRRPNTSFCFLDIRSPGLGDTAMYLCATSRERGETGVSQPQHFGDGTRLSIL.

CDR3 residues: CSARVGGWAGNQPQHF. The DNA of the CDR3 is TGCAGTGCTAGGGTGGGGGGTTGGGCTGGCAATCAGCCCCAGCATTTT. V and J are TRBV20-1 and TRBJ1-5; weak D call: TRBD1 (5 bases). V was shortened by 3 bases and J by 2 bases, with 17 bases between the two germline ends. This CDR3 is 16 amino acids long. In germline, CDR1 is DFQATT, CDR2 SNEGSKA (reference sequence).

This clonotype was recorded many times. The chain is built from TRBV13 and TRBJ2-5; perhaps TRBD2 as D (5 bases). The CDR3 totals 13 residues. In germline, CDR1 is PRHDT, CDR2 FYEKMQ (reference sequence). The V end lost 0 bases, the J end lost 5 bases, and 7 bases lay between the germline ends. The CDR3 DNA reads TGTGCCAGCAGCTTAGGCGGGATTGAGACCCAGTACTTC. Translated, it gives CASSLGGIETQYF.